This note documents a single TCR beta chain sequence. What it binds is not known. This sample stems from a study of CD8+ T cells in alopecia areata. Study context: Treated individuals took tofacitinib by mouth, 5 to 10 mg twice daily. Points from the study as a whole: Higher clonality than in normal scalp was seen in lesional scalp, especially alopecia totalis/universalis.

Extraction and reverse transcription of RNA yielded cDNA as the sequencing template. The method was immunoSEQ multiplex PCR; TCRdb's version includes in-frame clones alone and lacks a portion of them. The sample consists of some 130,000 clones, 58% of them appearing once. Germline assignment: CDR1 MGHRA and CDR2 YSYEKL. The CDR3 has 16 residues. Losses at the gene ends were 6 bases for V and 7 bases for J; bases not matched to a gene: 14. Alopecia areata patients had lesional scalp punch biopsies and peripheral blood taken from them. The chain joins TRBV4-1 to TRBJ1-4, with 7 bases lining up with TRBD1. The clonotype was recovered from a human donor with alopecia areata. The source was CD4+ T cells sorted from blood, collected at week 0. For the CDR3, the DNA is TGCGCCAGCAGGACAGGGTTAGGGCAGGGTGGTGAAAAACTGTTTTTT. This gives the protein CASRTGLGQGGEKLFF.